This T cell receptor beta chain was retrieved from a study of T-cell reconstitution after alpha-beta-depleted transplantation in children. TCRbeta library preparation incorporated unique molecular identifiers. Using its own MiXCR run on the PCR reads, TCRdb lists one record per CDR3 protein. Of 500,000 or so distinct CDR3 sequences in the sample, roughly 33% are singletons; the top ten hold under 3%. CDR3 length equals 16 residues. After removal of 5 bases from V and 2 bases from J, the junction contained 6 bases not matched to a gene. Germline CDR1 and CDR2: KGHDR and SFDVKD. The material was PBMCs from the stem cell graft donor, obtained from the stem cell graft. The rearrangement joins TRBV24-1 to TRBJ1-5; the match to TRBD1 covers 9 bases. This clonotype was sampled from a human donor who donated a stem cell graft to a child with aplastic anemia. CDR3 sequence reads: CATSGGTGTGNQPQHF. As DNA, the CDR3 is TGTGCCACCAGTGGCGGGACAGGGACGGGCAATCAGCCCCAGCATTTT.